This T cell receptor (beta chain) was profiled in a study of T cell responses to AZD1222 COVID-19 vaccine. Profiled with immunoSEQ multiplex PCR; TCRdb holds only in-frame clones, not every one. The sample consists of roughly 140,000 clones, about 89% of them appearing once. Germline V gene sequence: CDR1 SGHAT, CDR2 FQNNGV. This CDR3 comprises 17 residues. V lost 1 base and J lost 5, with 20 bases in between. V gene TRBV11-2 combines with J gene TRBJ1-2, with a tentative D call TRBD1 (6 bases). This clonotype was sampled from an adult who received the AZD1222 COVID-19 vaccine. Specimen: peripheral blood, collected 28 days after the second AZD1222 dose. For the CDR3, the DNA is TGTGCCAGCAGCTTAGGGGCTCACAGGGAGACTTATTATGGCTACACCTTC. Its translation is CASSLGAHRETYYGYTF.